The 20 T cell receptor beta chains below were found in one sample sequenced in a study of cytomegalovirus exposure and HLA in healthy donors. 13 Jbeta primers and 60 Vbeta primers were used for the PCR. Profiled with immunoSEQ multiplex PCR; TCRdb holds only in-frame clones, not every one. The sample consists of some 170,000 clones, roughly 81% of them appearing once. The sequenced sample was PBMCs. The source of these receptors is a woman between 18 and 29 years old in good health and CMV-seropositive.

This chain joins TRBV28 and TRBJ2-6; D is unresolved. The germline V gene encodes CDR1 MDHEN and CDR2 SYDVKM. V shed 4 bases and J shed 1 base, with 8 bases lying between them. This CDR3 has 15 residues. CDR3 amino acids: CASSSTGSGANVLTF. In DNA, the CDR3 is TGTGCCAGCAGTTCCACCGGGTCTGGGGCCAACGTCCTGACTTTC.

The genes are TRBV4-1 and TRBJ1-1; D is ambiguous. Germline CDR1 MGHRA, CDR2 YSYEKL. CDR3 length equals 14 residues. Trimming shortened V by 1 base and J by 1 base, and 7 bases separated the two germline ends. The DNA of the CDR3 is TGCGCCAGCAGCCAAGTGGGAGGGAACACTGAAGCTTTCTTT. As protein: CASSQVGGNTEAFF.

Only a few counts were recorded for this clone. The J gene is TRBJ2-1, the V gene TRBV7-6; 10 positions match TRBD1. The CDR3 has 14 residues. V shed 3 bases and J 6 bases; nucleotides not matched to a gene: 2. The V gene's germline CDR1 is SGHVS and CDR2 FNYEAQ. CDR3 protein: CASSFRTGGNEQFF. As DNA, the CDR3 is TGTGCCAGCAGCTTCAGGACAGGGGGCAATGAGCAGTTCTTC.

This chain links TRBV14 with TRBJ1-4, with D possibly matching TRBD1 (5 bases). V lost 1 base to trimming and J lost 7 bases, with 16 bases between them. From germline, CDR1 is SGHDN and CDR2 FVKESK. The CDR3 is 16 amino acids. CDR3 bases: TGTGCCAGCAGCCAAGTGGAGTGGCAGGGAGGTGAAAAACTGTTTTTT. Translated: CASSQVEWQGGEKLFF.

This rearrangement joins TRBV2 to TRBJ2-5, with unresolved D. The J call may be mistaken, given a closer DNA end match to TRBJ2-7. The germline gives CDR1 SNHLY, CDR2 FYNNEI. The CDR3 covers 14 residues. CDR3 sequence (DNA): TGTGCCACCCGACTTACCCTCCTCTCCGGCGAGCAGTACTTC. This gives the protein CATRLTLLSGEQYF.

The chain employs TRBV19 and TRBJ1-1; D gene ambiguous. The CDR3 is 11 amino acids. Germline V gives CDR1 LNHDA, CDR2 SQIVND (reference sequence). V was cut by 9 bases and J by 10 bases, with 15 bases left in between. Written as DNA, the CDR3 is TGTGCCAGCATAGAGCACGGTGGAGCTTTCTTT. It yields the protein CASIEHGGAFF.

The J gene is TRBJ1-1, the V gene TRBV16, with 9 bases matching TRBD1. Trimming removed 0 bases from V and 1 base from J; junction bases left unmatched: 6. The CDR3 is made up of 17 amino acids. Germline CDR1 is KGHSY and CDR2 is FQNENV. The CDR3 DNA reads as TGTGCCAGCAGCCAATCACAGGGGGCGGGCAGGAACACTGAAGCTTTCTTT. Translating gives CASSQSQGAGRNTEAFF. The variable domain in full, completed from reference TRBV16 and TRBJ1-1, reads GEEVAQTPKHLVRGEGQKAKLYCAPIKGHSYVFWYQQVLKNEFKFLISFQNENVFDETGMPKERFSAKCLPNSPCSLEIQATKLEDSAVYFCASSQSQGAGRNTEAFFGQGTRLTVV.

The rearrangement uses TRBV7-2 and TRBJ1-2, with D maybe TRBD1 (6 bases). Trimming stripped 5 bases from V and 6 bases from J, with 13 bases between. This CDR3 region has 13 residues. Germline-derived CDR1 and CDR2 are SGHTA and FQGNSA. The CDR3 loop is CASSLRRQDGYTF. The CDR3 DNA sequence: TGTGCCAGCAGCCTCCGTCGACAGGATGGCTACACCTTC.

The chain recombines TRBV4-2 with TRBJ1-5; D gene unclear. V was shortened by 7 bases and J by 2 bases, with 12 bases between the two germline ends. From germline, CDR1 is LGHNA and CDR2 YNFKEQ. This CDR3 is built from 14 residues. CDR3: CASNYVGGNQPQHF. Written as DNA, the CDR3 is TGTGCCAGCAACTACGTCGGGGGCAATCAGCCCCAGCATTTT.

This clone was counted once. The CDR3 DNA follows: TGTGCCAGCAGCCAATTACTAGCGGGGGGGCCCTACGAGCAGTACTTC. Amino acids: CASSQLLAGGPYEQYF. The J gene is TRBJ2-7, the V gene TRBV7-8; TRBD2 matches 13 bases. After removal of 5 bases from V and 2 bases from J, the junction contained 6 bases not matched to a gene. The CDR3 runs to 16 residues. Germline-derived CDR1 and CDR2 are SGHVS and FQNEAQ.

The chain joins TRBV11-3 to TRBJ2-7; 9 bases match TRBD1. Trimming took 1 base from V and 6 from J; bases not matched to a gene: 13. The CDR3 spans 17 residues. Germline V gene sequence: CDR1 SGHNT, CDR2 YENEEA. CDR3 sequence: CASSLVLRTGDSREQYF. In DNA, the CDR3 is TGTGCCAGCAGCTTAGTCTTGAGGACAGGGGACTCGCGCGAGCAGTACTTC.

V gene TRBV28 combines with J gene TRBJ2-5; 8 positions agree with TRBD2. After removal of 2 bases from V and 3 bases from J, the junction contained 5 bases not matched to a gene. Germline values: CDR1 MDHEN, CDR2 SYDVKM. The CDR3 totals 15 residues. The CDR3 sequence: CASSLVSGIKETQYF. The CDR3, as DNA: TGTGCCAGCAGTTTAGTTAGCGGGATTAAAGAGACCCAGTACTTC.

J is TRBJ1-5 and V is TRBV27, with no clear D. This CDR3 has 15 amino acids. V was shortened by 5 bases and J by 1 base, with 12 bases between the two germline ends. Germline V lookup: CDR1 MNHEY, CDR2 SMNVEV (reference sequence). The CDR3 coding sequence is TGTGCCAGCAGTCTGACGGCGGCGAGCAATCAGCCCCAGCATTTT. Amino acids: CASSLTAASNQPQHF.

The genes are TRBV4-1 and TRBJ2-5; a possible D gene is TRBD1 (5 bases). Germline V CDR1 and CDR2: MGHRA, YSYEKL. V gave up 3 bases and J gave up 4 bases, with 15 bases separating them. The CDR3 covers 15 residues. The CDR3, as DNA: TGCGCCAGCAGCCATCAAGAAGGCACAGGAGAGACCCAGTACTTC. It encodes CASSHQEGTGETQYF.

V usage is TRBV28 and J usage is TRBJ1-3, with a possible D match to TRBD1 (6 bases). The germline V gene has CDR1 MDHEN and CDR2 SYDVKM. The V end lost 6 bases, the J end lost 4 bases, and 16 bases lay between the germline ends. The CDR3 consists of 15 residues. Here the CDR3 reads CASSPYSGTGNTIYF. The CDR3 coding sequence is TGTGCCAGCAGCCCCTATTCCGGGACAGGAAACACCATATATTTT.

This sequence joins TRBV4-3 and TRBJ1-1, with a weak D call TRBD1 (5 bases). This CDR3 comprises 16 residues. CDR1 and CDR2 (germline): LGHNA, YSLEER. V was clipped by 0 bases and J by 6 bases, with 17 bases between them. This CDR3 is CASSQEGEGWYSEAFF. CDR3 nucleotides: TGCGCCAGCAGCCAAGAAGGGGAGGGATGGTACTCTGAAGCTTTCTTT.

The V gene is TRBV7-2, the J gene TRBJ1-2; D is uncertain. The CDR3 has 12 amino acids. V was cut by 5 bases and J by 2 bases, with 6 bases left in between. Germline V gives CDR1 SGHTA, CDR2 FQGNSA. The CDR3 region is CASSAINYGYTF. CDR3 sequence (DNA): TGTGCCAGCAGCGCTATAAACTATGGCTACACCTTC. The variable domain in full, with the rest retrieved from reference TRBV7-2 and TRBJ1-2, is GAGVSQSPSNKVTEKGKDVELRCDPISGHTALYWYRQSLGQGLEFLIYFQGNSAPDKSGLPSDRFSAERTGGSVSTLTIQRTQQEDSAVYLCASSAINYGYTFGSGTRLTVV.

V is TRBV4-2 and J is TRBJ2-3, with TRBD1 matching over 7 bases. With 0 bases clipped from V and 1 base from J, the junction kept 7 bases outside the gene matches. The CDR3 is made up of 17 amino acids. Looked up from germline, CDR1 is LGHNA and CDR2 is YNFKEQ. The DNA for the CDR3 is TGTGCCAGCAGCCAAGACCAAACCGGGACAGGCACAGATACGCAGTATTTT. Its protein is CASSQDQTGTGTDTQYF.

Only a few counts were recorded for this clone. V gene TRBV28 combines with J gene TRBJ2-3; no reliable D call. The germline CDR1 and CDR2 sequences are MDHEN and SYDVKM. The V gene lost 5 bases and the J gene lost 0 bases, with 9 bases spanning the gap. There are 14 residues in the CDR3. The CDR3 here is CASSPGHSTDTQYF. The CDR3 nucleotides are TGTGCCAGCAGTCCTGGCCATAGCACAGATACGCAGTATTTT.

The chain uses TRBV5-4 and TRBJ1-1; D unclear. V lost 3 bases and J 5 bases, leaving 11 bases between the germline ends. This CDR3 spans 13 amino acids. Germline assignment: CDR1 SGHNT and CDR2 YYREEE (reference sequence). The CDR3 nucleotides read TGTGCCAGCAGCTCAACCCGGTCGACTGAAGCTTTCTTT. Translation: CASSSTRSTEAFF.